Sequencing of this T cell receptor beta chain was carried out in a study of blood T cell repertoires in COVID-19. Across the whole study: Sources were T cells, B-cell-depleted T cells, or PBMCs; the material itself was cDNA or gDNA.

Sequencing used immunoSEQ multiplex PCR; TCRdb keeps in-frame clones, though not all of them. The sample lists over 130,000 clones, 75% to 90% occurring once. The material sequenced was peripheral blood. This TCR was recovered from a woman of 80 years or more with acute or convalescent COVID-19.

The CDR3 is CASSSYRGRQETQYF. The CDR3 bases are TGTGCCAGCAGTTCCTACAGGGGGCGGCAAGAGACCCAGTACTTC. The genes are TRBV27 and TRBJ2-5, with 9 bases matching TRBD1. The CDR3 length is 15 residues. With V trimmed by 4 bases and J by 2 bases, 5 bases remained unmatched. Germline lookup yields CDR1 MNHEY and CDR2 SMNVEV (reference sequence).